Below, one T cell receptor (beta chain) is given with its context. Its matching antigen is unknown. This sample is part of a study of cytomegalovirus exposure and HLA in healthy donors. Study-wide points: TCR beta V- and J-gene trimming, according to a later analysis, was linked to a missense DCLRE1C variant.

Trimming took 4 bases from V and 0 from J, leaving 11 bases between them. The germline gives CDR1 SGHRS, CDR2 YFSETQ. The CDR3 contains 15 residues. The PCR made use of 60 Vbeta and 13 Jbeta primers. Libraries were prepared by immunoSEQ multiplex PCR; TCRdb keeps only in-frame clonotypes and omits some of them. The top ten hold approximately 2.3% of the sample, which has about 51,000 clones, 65% to 85% seen once. The receptor was derived from a boy between 5 and 17 years old in good health and CMV-seropositive. The chain links TRBV5-1 to TRBJ1-5; D unresolved. Sequenced material: PBMCs. Here the CDR3 DNA reads TGCGCCAGCAGCCCTGAGGGCAGTAGCAATCAGCCCCAGCATTTT. Translated, it gives CASSPEGSSNQPQHF.